This is a list of T cell receptor beta chains from one sample in a study of shared clonotypes between healthy human individuals. Some clones are missing from TCRdb's copy, which holds only in-frame ones; the method was immunoSEQ multiplex PCR. The sample shows roughly 500,000 clones, roughly 77% of them seen only once. The sample consisted of PBMCs. These receptors were collected from a woman in her forties in good health. Some clones in this sample may be carry-over from other donors' samples. Both conserved end residues are part of each CDR3. A D gene is named only where the DNA matches it firmly. Clone size is shown for a subset of rows, as once, few, many or a class of expanded clone.

j_gene: TRBJ2-2
d_gene: -
v_gene: TRBV18
abundance: -
CDR3aa: CASQPGESNTGELFF
CDR3nt: TGTGCCAGCCAACCTGGGGAATCGAACACCGGGGAGCTGTTTTTT

j_gene: TRBJ1-2
d_gene: TRBD1
v_gene: TRBV5-4
abundance: -
CDR3aa: CASSLEGQGGYGYTF
CDR3nt: TGTGCCAGCAGCTTGGAGGGACAGGGGGGCTATGGCTACACCTTC

j_gene: TRBJ2-1
d_gene: TRBD2
v_gene: TRBV6-1
abundance: few
CDR3aa: CASSWGTSGYNEQFF
CDR3nt: TGTGCCAGCTCCTGGGGGACTAGCGGTTACAATGAGCAGTTCTTC

j_gene: TRBJ2-3
d_gene: -
v_gene: TRBV28
abundance: -
CDR3aa: CASSLLGFRTDTQYF
CDR3nt: TGTGCCAGCAGTTTATTGGGGTTTAGGACAGATACGCAGTATTTT

j_gene: TRBJ1-1
d_gene: TRBD1
v_gene: TRBV5-1
abundance: few
CDR3aa: CASSLGTGGLITEAFF
CDR3nt: TGCGCCAGCAGCTTGGGGACAGGGGGTTTGATCACTGAAGCTTTCTTT

j_gene: TRBJ1-4
d_gene: TRBD1
v_gene: TRBV5-5
abundance: -
CDR3aa: CASSPGGSLSGEKLFF
CDR3nt: TGTGCCAGCAGCCCAGGGGGCTCCCTTAGCGGAGAAAAACTGTTTTTT

j_gene: TRBJ2-5
d_gene: -
v_gene: TRBV18
abundance: -
CDR3aa: CASSAGAAETQYF
CDR3nt: TGTGCCAGCTCCGCGGGGGCGGCAGAGACCCAGTACTTC

j_gene: TRBJ1-2
d_gene: -
v_gene: TRBV7-9
abundance: -
CDR3aa: CASRAAGSNYGYTF
CDR3nt: TGTGCCAGCAGAGCCGCCGGAAGTAACTATGGCTACACCTTC

j_gene: TRBJ2-1
d_gene: -
v_gene: TRBV27
abundance: -
CDR3aa: CASSQVFFNNEQFF
CDR3nt: TGTGCCAGCAGTCAGGTTTTTTTCAACAATGAGCAGTTCTTC

j_gene: TRBJ2-7
d_gene: TRBD1
v_gene: TRBV5-4
abundance: -
CDR3aa: CASSFLPTDRGLEQYF
CDR3nt: TGTGCCAGCAGCTTCCTTCCTACGGACAGGGGGCTCGAGCAGTACTTC

j_gene: TRBJ2-7
d_gene: TRBD2
v_gene: TRBV27
abundance: few
CDR3aa: CASSRTWDYSSYEQYF
CDR3nt: TGTGCCAGCAGTCGAACTTGGGACTACTCCTCCTACGAGCAGTACTTC

j_gene: TRBJ2-4
d_gene: TRBD2
v_gene: TRBV18
abundance: -
CDR3aa: CASSPGRGLAKNIQYF
CDR3nt: TGTGCCAGCTCACCGGGGAGGGGCCTAGCCAAAAACATTCAGTACTTC

j_gene: TRBJ2-4
d_gene: -
v_gene: TRBV18
abundance: -
CDR3aa: CASSPEAQGNIQYF
CDR3nt: TGTGCCAGCTCACCAGAGGCCCAGGGGAACATTCAGTACTTC

j_gene: TRBJ2-7
d_gene: -
v_gene: TRBV30
abundance: -
CDR3aa: CAWAPFAEQYF
CDR3nt: TGTGCCTGGGCCCCCTTCGCCGAGCAGTACTTC

j_gene: TRBJ2-2
d_gene: -
v_gene: TRBV7-9
abundance: -
CDR3aa: CASSLGSVANTGELFF
CDR3nt: TGTGCCAGCAGCTTAGGGTCAGTCGCGAACACCGGGGAGCTGTTTTTT

j_gene: TRBJ2-5
d_gene: TRBD2
v_gene: TRBV5-4
abundance: -
CDR3aa: CASSLAVAGGQTQYF
CDR3nt: TGTGCCAGCAGCTTGGCGGTAGCGGGAGGACAGACCCAGTACTTC

j_gene: TRBJ1-1
d_gene: -
v_gene: TRBV18
abundance: few
CDR3aa: CASSPLWGGEGTEAFF
CDR3nt: TGTGCCAGCTCACCCCTCTGGGGGGGCGAGGGCACTGAAGCTTTCTTT

j_gene: TRBJ1-1
d_gene: TRBD1
v_gene: TRBV7-7
abundance: -
CDR3aa: CASSFVGQGARKTEAFF
CDR3nt: TGTGCCAGCAGCTTCGTGGGTCAGGGGGCGCGGAAGACTGAAGCTTTCTTT

j_gene: TRBJ2-2
d_gene: -
v_gene: TRBV6-4
abundance: -
CDR3aa: CASSPDLGVIGELFF
CDR3nt: TGTGCCAGCAGTCCTGATCTGGGAGTAATCGGGGAGCTGTTTTTT

j_gene: TRBJ2-3
d_gene: -
v_gene: TRBV30
abundance: -
CDR3aa: CAWDRRAFDTQYF
CDR3nt: TGTGCCTGGGACAGGCGCGCCTTCGATACGCAGTATTTT

j_gene: TRBJ2-2
d_gene: TRBD1
v_gene: TRBV19
abundance: -
CDR3aa: CASSPHRGEWRNGELFF
CDR3nt: TGTGCCAGTAGTCCGCACAGGGGGGAATGGAGGAACGGGGAGCTGTTTTTT

j_gene: TRBJ2-7
d_gene: -
v_gene: TRBV27
abundance: -
CDR3aa: CASSLSGADYYEQYF
CDR3nt: TGTGCCAGCAGTTTATCCGGGGCGGACTACTACGAGCAGTACTTC

j_gene: TRBJ2-1
d_gene: -
v_gene: TRBV7-2
abundance: -
CDR3aa: CASSLVSGPYLVFF
CDR3nt: TGTGCCAGCAGCTTAGTTTCTGGCCCCTACCTCGTGTTCTTC

j_gene: TRBJ2-5
d_gene: -
v_gene: TRBV18
abundance: -
CDR3aa: CASSPGQVETQYF
CDR3nt: TGTGCCAGCTCACCAGGTCAGGTTGAGACCCAGTACTTC

j_gene: TRBJ1-3
d_gene: -
v_gene: TRBV11-3
abundance: -
CDR3aa: CASSLDSGGSGNTIYF
CDR3nt: TGTGCCAGCAGCTTAGATTCGGGAGGCTCTGGAAACACCATATATTTT

j_gene: TRBJ2-7
d_gene: TRBD2
v_gene: TRBV10-3
abundance: -
CDR3aa: CAISEIGGRALYEQYF
CDR3nt: TGTGCCATCAGTGAAATCGGCGGGAGGGCCTTGTACGAGCAGTACTTC